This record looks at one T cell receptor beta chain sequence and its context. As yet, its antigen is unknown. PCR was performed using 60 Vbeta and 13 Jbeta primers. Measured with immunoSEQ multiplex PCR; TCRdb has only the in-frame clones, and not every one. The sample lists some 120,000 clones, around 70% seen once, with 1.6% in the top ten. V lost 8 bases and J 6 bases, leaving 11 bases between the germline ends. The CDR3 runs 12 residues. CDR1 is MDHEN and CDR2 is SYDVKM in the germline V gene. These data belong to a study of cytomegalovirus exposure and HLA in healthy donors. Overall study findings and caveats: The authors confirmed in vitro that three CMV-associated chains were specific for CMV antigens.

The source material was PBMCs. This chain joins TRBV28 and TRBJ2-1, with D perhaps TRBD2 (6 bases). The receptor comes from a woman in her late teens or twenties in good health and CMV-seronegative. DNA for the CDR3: TGTGCCAGCGGGACTGCCTGCAATGAGCAGTTCTTC. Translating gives CASGTACNEQFF. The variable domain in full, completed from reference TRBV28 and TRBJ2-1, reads DVKVTQSSRYLVKRTGEKVFLECVQDMDHENMFWYRQDPGLGLRLIYFSYDVKMKEKGDIPEGYSVSREKKERFSLILESASTNQTSMYLCASGTACNEQFFGPGTRLTVL.